A selection of T cell receptor beta chains follows, all from one sample in a study of glioma-infiltrating T cells after dendritic cell vaccination. Using immunoSEQ multiplex PCR, the repertoire was profiled, and TCRdb retains in-frame clones only, with some absent. The sample holds more than 85,000 clones, nearly 90% seen once. Sequenced material: blood, taken after dendritic cell vaccination. The receptors stem from a human donor with glioblastoma. The conserved cysteine and the conserved F or W are not part of the CDR3 here. Fields, in order: CDR3 length, J gene, V gene, CDR3 protein.

13 | TRBJ1-2 | TRBV30 | AWTGGWDTNYGYT
13 | TRBJ2-3 | TRBV9 | ASSTSGTVTDTQY
11 | TRBJ1-1 | TRBV6-5 | ASRGQAVPEAF
14 | TRBJ2-2 | TRBV2 | ASSPLTGGESGELF
13 | TRBJ1-6 | TRBV5-1 | ASSLGGRGNSPLH
12 | TRBJ2-5 | TRBV6-5 | ASSGGGVQETQY
12 | TRBJ1-5 | TRBV11-2 | ASSLGQGSQPQH
11 | TRBJ1-1 | TRBV30 | AWSVQQNTEAF
14 | TRBJ1-4 | TRBV5-1 | ASSQGQGRGYKGLF
10 | TRBJ1-1 | TRBV10-1 | ASSERGTEAF
9 | TRBJ2-1 | TRBV30 | AWTLSSGQF
14 | TRBJ2-2 | TRBV5-6 | ASSITGETNTGELF
13 | TRBJ2-7 | TRBV2 | ASSEIGTGQYEQY
10 | TRBJ2-2 | TRBV15 | ATRKGAGELF
15 | TRBJ2-7 | TRBV4-1 | ASSSTRLNLQGHEQY
11 | TRBJ1-5 | TRBV19 | ASSLADNQPQH
13 | TRBJ1-2 | TRBV10-1 | ASSESIIRVGGYT
14 | TRBJ2-7 | TRBV13 | ASSSTDSGTKYEQY
11 | TRBJ2-7 | TRBV10-3 | AASRQETYEQY
13 | TRBJ1-5 | TRBV2 | ASSEALPVNQPQH
15 | TRBJ2-5 | TRBV9 | ASSEGLGGGAMETQY
15 | TRBJ2-3 | TRBV5-1 | ASSLGQSSQSTDTQY
13 | TRBJ1-4 | TRBV4-1 | ASSQTGTSNEKLF
13 | TRBJ1-5 | TRBV5-3 | AVILSKLNNQPQH
15 | TRBJ1-6 | TRBV10-3 | ATSGPGQSSYNSPLH
15 | TRBJ1-2 | TRBV2 | ASSAVSQGALQRGYT
12 | TRBJ1-2 | TRBV6-1 | ASTQGMVLYGYT
10 | TRBJ1-5 | TRBV6-6 | ASSWGEQPQH
13 | TRBJ1-6 | TRBV6-1 | ASSEEEDRVSPLH
11 | TRBJ2-7 | TRBV6-1 | ASKWEGRYEQY
12 | TRBJ1-1 | TRBV29-1 | SVFPPSGVTEAF
14 | TRBJ2-7 | TRBV9 | ASSVGGLVGASEQY
12 | TRBJ1-6 | TRBV9 | ASSPRQDNSPLH
14 | TRBJ1-2 | TRBV29-1 | SVEIWTVGVGYGYT
13 | TRBJ2-1 | TRBV7-3 | ASSRGLPPYNEQF
13 | TRBJ1-2 | TRBV7-9 | ASTRTGEINYGYT
13 | TRBJ2-7 | TRBV5-1 | ASSLSGSPTYEQY
13 | TRBJ2-7 | TRBV2 | ASREDRASSYEQY
13 | TRBJ2-5 | TRBV18 | ASSPQGGGQETQY
12 | TRBJ1-1 | TRBV18 | ASSPPSGYTEAF
12 | TRBJ1-6 | TRBV7-9 | ASSLGQWNSPLH
12 | TRBJ2-5 | TRBV5-6 | ASSAFGTEETQY
9 | TRBJ1-1 | TRBV6-6 | ASSDTGEAF
10 | TRBJ1-1 | TRBV27 | ASSNPQAEAF
12 | TRBJ1-4 | TRBV9 | ASTGGGVGEKLF
12 | TRBJ2-5 | TRBV4-1 | ASSKTGSQETQY
13 | TRBJ2-2 | TRBV10-3 | AISDIGKGVGELF
10 | TRBJ1-2 | TRBV6-1 | ASSPQINGYT